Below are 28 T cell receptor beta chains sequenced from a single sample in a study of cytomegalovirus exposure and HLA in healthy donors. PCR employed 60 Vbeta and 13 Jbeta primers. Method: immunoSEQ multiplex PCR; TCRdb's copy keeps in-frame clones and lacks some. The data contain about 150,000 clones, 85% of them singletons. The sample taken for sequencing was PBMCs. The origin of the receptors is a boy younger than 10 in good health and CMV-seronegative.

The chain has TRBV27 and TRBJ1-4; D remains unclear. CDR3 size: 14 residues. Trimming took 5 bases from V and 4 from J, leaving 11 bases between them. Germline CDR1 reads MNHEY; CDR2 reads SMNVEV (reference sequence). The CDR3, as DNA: TGTGCCAGCAGTGTGGTTGGAGGTAATGAAAAACTGTTTTTT. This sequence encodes CASSVVGGNEKLFF.

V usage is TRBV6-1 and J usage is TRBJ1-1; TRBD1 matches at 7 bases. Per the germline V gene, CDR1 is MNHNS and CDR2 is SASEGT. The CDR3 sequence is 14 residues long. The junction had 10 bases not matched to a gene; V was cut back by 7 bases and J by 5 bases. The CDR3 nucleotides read TGTGCCAGCACCAGCCGGGACAGATCTACTGAAGCTTTCTTT. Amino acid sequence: CASTSRDRSTEAFF.

Here the CDR3 reads CASSYSTGNLNTEAFF. The CDR3 nucleotides are TGTGCCAGCAGTTACTCGACAGGAAACTTGAACACTGAAGCTTTCTTT. The chain joins TRBV6-5 to TRBJ1-1; a weak D match, TRBD1 (6 bases). Trimming cost V 0 bases and J 0 bases, with 11 bases left between them. Germline CDR1 reads MNHEY; CDR2 reads SVGAGI. The CDR3 totals 16 residues.

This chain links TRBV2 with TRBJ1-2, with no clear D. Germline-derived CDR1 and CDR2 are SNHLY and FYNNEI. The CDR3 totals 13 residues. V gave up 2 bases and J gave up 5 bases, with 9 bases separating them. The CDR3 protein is CASSENGRYGYTF. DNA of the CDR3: TGTGCCAGCAGTGAAAATGGCCGATATGGCTACACCTTC.

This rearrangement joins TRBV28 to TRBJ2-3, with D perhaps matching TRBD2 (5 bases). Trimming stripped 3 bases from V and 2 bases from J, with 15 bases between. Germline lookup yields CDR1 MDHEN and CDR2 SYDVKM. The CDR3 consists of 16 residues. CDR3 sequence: CASSFRGRVFTDTQYF. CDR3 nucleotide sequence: TGTGCCAGCAGTTTCCGAGGGCGAGTTTTCACAGATACGCAGTATTTT.

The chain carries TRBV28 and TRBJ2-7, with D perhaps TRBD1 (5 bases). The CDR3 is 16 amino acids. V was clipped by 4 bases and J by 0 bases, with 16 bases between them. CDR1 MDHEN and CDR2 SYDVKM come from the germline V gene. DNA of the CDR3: TGTGCCAGCAGTTCTCTTCCAGGGATTTCCTCCTACGAGCAGTACTTC. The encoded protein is CASSSLPGISSYEQYF.

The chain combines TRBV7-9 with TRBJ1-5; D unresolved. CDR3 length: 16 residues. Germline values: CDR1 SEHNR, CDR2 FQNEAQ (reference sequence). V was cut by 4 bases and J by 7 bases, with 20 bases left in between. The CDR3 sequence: CASSYSGEGLGQPQHF. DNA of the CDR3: TGTGCCAGCAGCTACAGCGGGGAGGGTCTAGGGCAGCCCCAGCATTTT.

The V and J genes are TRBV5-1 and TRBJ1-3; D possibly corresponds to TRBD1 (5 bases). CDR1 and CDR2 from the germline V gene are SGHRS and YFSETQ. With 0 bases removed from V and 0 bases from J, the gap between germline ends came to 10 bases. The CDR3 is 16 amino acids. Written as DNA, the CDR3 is TGCGCCAGCAGCTTGGCCGGGGGGTCCTCTGGAAACACCATATATTTT. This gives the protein CASSLAGGSSGNTIYF.

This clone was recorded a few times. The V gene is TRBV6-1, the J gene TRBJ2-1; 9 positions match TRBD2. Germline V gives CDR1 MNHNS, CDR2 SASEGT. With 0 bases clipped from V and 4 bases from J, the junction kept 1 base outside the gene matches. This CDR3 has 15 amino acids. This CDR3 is CASSEASGGYNEQFF. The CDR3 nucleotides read TGTGCCAGCAGTGAAGCTAGCGGGGGTTACAATGAGCAGTTCTTC.

CDR3 DNA: TGTGCCAGCTCCTATATGGGGGGGGAAGAGGGCAAAAACATTCAGTACTTC. It specifies CASSYMGGEEGKNIQYF. This sequence joins TRBV7-8 and TRBJ2-4, with 7 positions matching TRBD2. The CDR3 has 17 residues. Germline loops: CDR1 SGHVS, CDR2 FQNEAQ. Trimming took 8 bases from V and 3 from J; bases not matched to a gene: 16.

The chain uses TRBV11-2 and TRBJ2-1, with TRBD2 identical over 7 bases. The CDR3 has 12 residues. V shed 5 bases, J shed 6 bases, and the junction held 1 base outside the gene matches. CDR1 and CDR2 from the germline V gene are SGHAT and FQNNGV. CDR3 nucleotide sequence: TGTGCCAGCAGCCGGACTAGCAATGAGCAGTTCTTC. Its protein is CASSRTSNEQFF.

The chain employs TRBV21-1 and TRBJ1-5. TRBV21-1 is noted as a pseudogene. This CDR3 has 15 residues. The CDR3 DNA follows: TGTGCCAGCAGCGCGTGGACTGATAGCAATCAGCCCCAGCATTTT. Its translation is CASSAWTDSNQPQHF.

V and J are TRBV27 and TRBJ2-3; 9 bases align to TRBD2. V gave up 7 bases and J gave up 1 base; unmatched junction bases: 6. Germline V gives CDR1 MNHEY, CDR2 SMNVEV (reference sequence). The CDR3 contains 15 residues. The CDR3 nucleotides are TGTGCCAGCACTTCAAGGACTAGCGGCACAGATACGCAGTATTTT. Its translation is CASTSRTSGTDTQYF.

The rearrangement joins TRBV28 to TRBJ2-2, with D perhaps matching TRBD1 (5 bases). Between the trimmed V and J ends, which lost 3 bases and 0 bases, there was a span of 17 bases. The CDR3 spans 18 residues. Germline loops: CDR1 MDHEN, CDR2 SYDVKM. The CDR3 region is CASSFPRVFEPNTGELFF. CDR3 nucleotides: TGTGCCAGCAGTTTTCCCAGGGTTTTCGAGCCGAACACCGGGGAGCTGTTTTTT.

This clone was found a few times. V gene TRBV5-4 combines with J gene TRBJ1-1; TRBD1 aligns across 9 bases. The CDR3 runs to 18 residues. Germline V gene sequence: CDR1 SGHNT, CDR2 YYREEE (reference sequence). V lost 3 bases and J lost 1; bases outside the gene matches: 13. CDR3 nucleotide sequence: TGTGCCAGCAGCTATGAACGGGACAGGGATAAACCGAACACTGAAGCTTTCTTT. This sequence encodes CASSYERDRDKPNTEAFF.

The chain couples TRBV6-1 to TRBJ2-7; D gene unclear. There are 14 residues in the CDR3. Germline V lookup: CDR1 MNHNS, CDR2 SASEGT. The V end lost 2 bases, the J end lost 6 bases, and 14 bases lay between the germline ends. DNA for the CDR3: TGTGCCAGCAGTGAATACTACACCTCCCTCGAGCAGTACTTC. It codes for CASSEYYTSLEQYF.

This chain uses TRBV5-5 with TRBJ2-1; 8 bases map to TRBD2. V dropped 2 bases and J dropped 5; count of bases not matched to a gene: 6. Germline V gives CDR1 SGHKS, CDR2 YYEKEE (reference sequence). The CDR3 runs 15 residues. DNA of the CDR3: TGTGCCAGCAGCTTAGTAGCGGGGATCAACAATGAGCAGTTCTTC. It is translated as CASSLVAGINNEQFF.

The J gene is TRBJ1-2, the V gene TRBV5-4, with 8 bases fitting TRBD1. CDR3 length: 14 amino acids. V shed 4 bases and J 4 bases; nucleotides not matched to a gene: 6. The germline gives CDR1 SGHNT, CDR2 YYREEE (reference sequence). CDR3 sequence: CASSPGGAGYGYTF. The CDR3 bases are TGTGCCAGCAGCCCAGGGGGCGCAGGCTATGGCTACACCTTC.

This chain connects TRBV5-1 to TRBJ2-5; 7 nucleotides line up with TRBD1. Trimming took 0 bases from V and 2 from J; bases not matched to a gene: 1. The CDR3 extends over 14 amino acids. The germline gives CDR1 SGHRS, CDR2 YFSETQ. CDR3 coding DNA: TGCGCCAGCAGCTTGGGGGACAGACAAGAGACCCAGTACTTC. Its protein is CASSLGDRQETQYF.

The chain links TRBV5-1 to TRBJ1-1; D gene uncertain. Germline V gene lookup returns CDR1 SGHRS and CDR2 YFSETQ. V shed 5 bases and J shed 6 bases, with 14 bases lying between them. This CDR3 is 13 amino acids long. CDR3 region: CASRPAGGAEAFF. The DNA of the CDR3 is TGCGCCAGCAGACCCGCGGGAGGAGCTGAAGCTTTCTTT.

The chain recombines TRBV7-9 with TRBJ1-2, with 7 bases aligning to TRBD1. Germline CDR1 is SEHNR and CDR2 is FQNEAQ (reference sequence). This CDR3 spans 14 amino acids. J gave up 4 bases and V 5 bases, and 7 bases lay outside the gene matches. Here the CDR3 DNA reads TGTGCCAGCAGCCCCGAAGGGGGCGTCTATGGCTACACCTTC. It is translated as CASSPEGGVYGYTF.

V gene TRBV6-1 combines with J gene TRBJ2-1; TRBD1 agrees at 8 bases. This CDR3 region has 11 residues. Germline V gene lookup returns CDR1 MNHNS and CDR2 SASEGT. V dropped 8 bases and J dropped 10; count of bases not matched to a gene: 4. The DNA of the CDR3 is TGTGCCAGCTTTTACAGGGGGGAGCAGTTCTTC. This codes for CASFYRGEQFF.

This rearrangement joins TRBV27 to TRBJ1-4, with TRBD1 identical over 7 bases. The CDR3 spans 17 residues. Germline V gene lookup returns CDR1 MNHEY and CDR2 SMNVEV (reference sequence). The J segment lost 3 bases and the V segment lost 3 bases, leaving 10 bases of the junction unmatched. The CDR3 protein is CASSLIQGGSANEKLFF. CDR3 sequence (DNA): TGTGCCAGCAGTTTGATCCAAGGGGGCAGCGCTAATGAAAAACTGTTTTTT. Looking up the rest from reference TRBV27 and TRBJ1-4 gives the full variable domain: EAQVTQNPRYLITVTGKKLTVTCSQNMNHEYMSWYRQDPGLGLRQIYYSMNVEVTDKGDVPEGYKVSRKEKRNFPLILESPSPNQTSLYFCASSLIQGGSANEKLFFGSGTQLSVL.

CDR3: CASSEWGWEGPQYF. The CDR3 DNA is TGTGCCAGCAGTGAATGGGGATGGGAGGGGCCGCAGTATTTT. The gene calls are TRBV6-1 and TRBJ2-3, with TRBD2 identical over 7 bases. With V trimmed by 2 bases and J by 10 bases, 9 bases remained unmatched. Germline values: CDR1 MNHNS, CDR2 SASEGT. The CDR3 covers 14 residues.

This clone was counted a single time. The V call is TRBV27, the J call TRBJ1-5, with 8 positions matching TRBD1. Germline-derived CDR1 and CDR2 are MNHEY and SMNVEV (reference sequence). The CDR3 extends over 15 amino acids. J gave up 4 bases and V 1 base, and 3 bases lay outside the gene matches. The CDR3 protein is CASSLFGTGNQPQHF. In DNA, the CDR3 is TGTGCCAGCAGTTTATTCGGGACAGGAAATCAGCCCCAGCATTTT.

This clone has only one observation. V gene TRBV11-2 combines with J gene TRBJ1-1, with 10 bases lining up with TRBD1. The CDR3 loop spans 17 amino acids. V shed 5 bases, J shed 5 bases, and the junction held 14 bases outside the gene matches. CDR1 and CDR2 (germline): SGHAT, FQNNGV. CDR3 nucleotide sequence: TGTGCCAGCAGCGGGGGGACAGGGGCCTGGATGGGGACTGAAGCTTTCTTT. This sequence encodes CASSGGTGAWMGTEAFF.

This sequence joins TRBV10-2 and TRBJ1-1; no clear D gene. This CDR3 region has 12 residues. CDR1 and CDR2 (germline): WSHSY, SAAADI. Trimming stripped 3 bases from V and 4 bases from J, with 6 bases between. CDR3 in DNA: TGCGCCAGCAGTGAAAGAGTCACTGAAGCTTTCTTT. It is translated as CASSERVTEAFF.

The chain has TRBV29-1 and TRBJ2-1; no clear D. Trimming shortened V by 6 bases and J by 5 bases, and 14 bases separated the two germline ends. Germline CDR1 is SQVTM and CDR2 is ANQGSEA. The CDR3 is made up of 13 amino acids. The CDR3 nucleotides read TGCAGCGTAATCTACAGTACCGACAATGAGCAGTTCTTC. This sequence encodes CSVIYSTDNEQFF.